The rows below give T cell receptor beta chains drawn from one sample of a study of T-cell reconstitution after alpha-beta-depleted transplantation in children. One entry per CDR3 protein, called by TCRdb with MiXCR from the PCR reads. The table has about 610,000 distinct CDR3 sequences, roughly a tenth seen once. Sequencing was performed on PBMCs from the stem cell graft donor, taken from the stem cell graft. These receptors came from a human donor who donated a stem cell graft to a child with acute myeloid leukemia. Both conserved end residues are part of each CDR3. D genes are given only for firm matches. A clone size is listed for some rows: how often the clone was seen (once, few, many), or a class if it is expanded.

V	size	D	J	DNA	CDR3
TRBV7-3	-	TRBD2	TRBJ2-5	TGTGCCAGCAGCTCACCGGGACTAGGGCAAGAGACCCAGTACTTC	CASSSPGLGQETQYF
TRBV7-2	-	-	TRBJ2-3	TGTGCCACCTCGAGCGGAACGGGTACGCAGTATTTT	CATSSGTGTQYF
TRBV10-3	many	TRBD1	TRBJ2-4	TGTGCCATCAGTAGGGACAGGGATGGTGACATTCAGTACTTC	CAISRDRDGDIQYF
TRBV6-2/TRBV6-3	-	-	TRBJ1-5	TGTGCCAGCAGCGGAACCGGCCTCGGGGTGGGCAATCAGCCCCAGCATTTT	CASSGTGLGVGNQPQHF
TRBV29-1	few	TRBD1	TRBJ1-1	TGCAGCGTTGACGTCGGGACAGGCACTGAAGCTTTCTTT	CSVDVGTGTEAFF
TRBV5-1	many	-	TRBJ2-1	TGCGCCAGCAGCTTGCTAAACGGAGACAATGAGCAGTTCTTC	CASSLLNGDNEQFF
TRBV20-1	-	TRBD1	TRBJ1-1	TGCAGTGCTCAAGACGGGACAGCAAGCACTGAAGCTTTCTTT	CSAQDGTASTEAFF
TRBV20-1	-	TRBD2	TRBJ2-7	TGCAGTAAGACCGGGACTAGCATTTACGAGCAGTACTTC	CSKTGTSIYEQYF
TRBV24-1	few	TRBD1	TRBJ1-1	TGTGCCACCAGTGATTCCGGGACAGGACTGAACACTGAAGCTTTCTTT	CATSDSGTGLNTEAFF
TRBV19	few	-	TRBJ2-2	TGTGCCAGCACCCAGGGGGGGAACACCGGGGAGCTGTTTTTT	CASTQGGNTGELFF
TRBV6-1	-	-	TRBJ1-5	TGTGCCAGCAGTGAACTAGGGGTTAGGAGCAATCAGCCCCAGCATTTT	CASSELGVRSNQPQHF
TRBV20-1	-	TRBD2	TRBJ2-7	TGCAGTGCTGAGCCCCTGACTAGCGGAGGATCCTACGAGCAGTACTTC	CSAEPLTSGGSYEQYF
TRBV7-2	-	-	TRBJ2-1	TGTGCCAGCAGCTTCCAGGCTGCGGGCTCCTACAATGAGCAGTTCTTC	CASSFQAAGSYNEQFF
TRBV27	many	TRBD1	TRBJ2-2	TGTGCCAGCAGCCGGACAGGGCCCGGGGAGCTGTTTTTT	CASSRTGPGELFF
TRBV7-3	few	TRBD2	TRBJ2-1	TGTGCCAGCAGCCACGATAGCGGGAGGCGCGGCAATGAGCAGTTCTTC	CASSHDSGRRGNEQFF
TRBV12-3/TRBV12-4	-	-	TRBJ2-5	TGTGCCAGCAGTTTCCCCGAGGAAGGGGGGGCGGGCGGCGGGTTTACCCCAGAGACCCAGTACTTC	CASSFPEEGGAGGGFTPETQYF
TRBV7-9	-	-	TRBJ1-5	TGTGCCAGCAGCACCTCGGGGGGCTATAGCAATCAGCCCCAGCATTTT	CASSTSGGYSNQPQHF
TRBV12-3/TRBV12-4	few	TRBD1	TRBJ2-1	TGTGCCAACTCACAGGGGCCAGAGCAGTTCTTC	CANSQGPEQFF
TRBV5-1	few	TRBD2	TRBJ2-3	TGCGCCAGCAGCTTGGGGGCGTCTAGCGGGAGTATGGGAGATACGCAGTATTTT	CASSLGASSGSMGDTQYF
TRBV5-1	few	TRBD1	TRBJ1-1	TGCGCCAGCAGCAGCGGACAGGGCGAGACTGAAGCTTTCTTT	CASSSGQGETEAFF
TRBV20-1	many	-	TRBJ2-4	TGCAGTGCTAGAATAGGGGGGAACATTCAGTACTTC	CSARIGGNIQYF
TRBV3-1	many	-	TRBJ2-2	TGTGCCAGCAGCCAAGGATTAGCGAACACCGGGGAGCTGTTTTTT	CASSQGLANTGELFF